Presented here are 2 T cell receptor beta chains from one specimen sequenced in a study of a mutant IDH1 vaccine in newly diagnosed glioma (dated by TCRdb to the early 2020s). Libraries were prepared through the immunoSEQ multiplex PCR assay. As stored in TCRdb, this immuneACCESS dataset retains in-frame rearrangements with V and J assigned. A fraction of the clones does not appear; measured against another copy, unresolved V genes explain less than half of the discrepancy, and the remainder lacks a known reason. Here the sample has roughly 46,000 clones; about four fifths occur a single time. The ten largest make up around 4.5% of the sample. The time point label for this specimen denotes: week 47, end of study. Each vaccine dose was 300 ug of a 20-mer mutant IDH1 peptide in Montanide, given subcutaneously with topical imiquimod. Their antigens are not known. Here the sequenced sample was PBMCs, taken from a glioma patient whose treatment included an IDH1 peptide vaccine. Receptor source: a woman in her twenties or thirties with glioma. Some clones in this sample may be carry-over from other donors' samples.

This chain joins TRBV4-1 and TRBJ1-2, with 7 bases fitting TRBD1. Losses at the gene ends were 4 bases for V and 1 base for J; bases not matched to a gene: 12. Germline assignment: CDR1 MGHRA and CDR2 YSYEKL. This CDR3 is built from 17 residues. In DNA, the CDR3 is TGCGCCAGCAGCCTTAAGGGAGGAGGGGGCGATAACTATGGCTACACCTTC. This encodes CASSLKGGGGDNYGYTF.

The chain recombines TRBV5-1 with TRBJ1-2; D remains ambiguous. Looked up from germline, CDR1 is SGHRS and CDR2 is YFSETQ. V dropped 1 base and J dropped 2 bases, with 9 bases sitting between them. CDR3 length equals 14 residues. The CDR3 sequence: CASSLSARNYGYTF. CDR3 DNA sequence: TGCGCCAGCAGCTTGTCGGCCAGAAACTATGGCTACACCTTC.